The entry below describes one T cell receptor (beta chain). Assay: immunoSEQ multiplex PCR; the TCRdb copy retains only in-frame clones and omits some. Of 200,000 to 250,000 clones listed, approximately 90% were seen once; the top ten hold 3.5% to 4.5%. All enrollees were roughly 18 to 95 years old and from roughly 26 US areas. Participants reported their clinical history, and cohort assignment relied on those reports. Trimming stripped 1 base from V and 7 bases from J, with 7 bases between. The germline V gene encodes CDR1 SGHVS and CDR2 FQNEAQ. This CDR3 is built from 12 residues. The entry originates in a study of blood T cell repertoires in COVID-19. Study background: Researchers got acute and convalescent COVID-19 samples from the United States, Italy and Spain. In each case, the material was cDNA or gDNA derived from T cells, B-cell-depleted T cells, or PBMCs.

Sequenced sample: PBMCs or T cells enriched from blood (not recorded which). The clonotype originates from a woman in her 40s with acute COVID-19. The chain employs TRBV7-8 and TRBJ1-2; no firm D call. This CDR3 is CASSLDVAGYTF. The CDR3 DNA reads TGTGCCAGCAGCTTAGATGTGGCTGGCTACACCTTC.